This section outlines one TCR beta chain sequence together with its context. Its cognate antigen has yet to be identified. No qualities accompany the bases; no much larger clone lies one base away. Other DNA sequences within the sample encode an identical CDR3. The sample comes from a study of shared clonotypes between healthy human individuals (dated by TCRdb to 2020 to 2021). Some background on the complete study: The cohort comprised a couple of women and three men aged 18 to 49 years. Libraries were prepared and TCR repertoires were sequenced by different laboratories using diverse techniques, in order to increase sequencing depth and limit assay-specific biases. For each donor, CD4 naive and CD4 memory were each given three plates, CD8 naive was given two plates, and CD8 memory was given one plate. Blood TCR repertoires of five healthy adults were deeply sequenced to estimate repertoire size and the extent of clonotype sharing between individuals. Between about 0.85 and 9.5 billion PBMCs per donor were obtained by leukapheresis. The paper as a whole reports these results and caveats: About 5% of naive CD4, 3.5% of naive CD8, roughly 2.5% of memory CD4, and about 0.4% of memory CD8 clonotypes were shared across several donors. Based on pairwise subsampling, the degree of clonotype sharing among donors was expected to be affected by sequencing depth. Compared with non-shared clonotypes, clonotypes shared by all four sorted-subset donors had higher generation probabilities. Rarefaction of sorted-subset datasets indicated incomplete sequencing despite the large sequencing depth. The genetic and exposure-history diversity represented was limited by the small number of donors. Sampling was restricted to blood, and TCR repertoires in tissue are likely to differ from TCR repertoires in blood. Larger estimated clonotype richness was generally found for naive subsets than for memory subsets.

Donors were healthy HIV-negative adults with no recently reported acute infections or vaccinations. All donors were Caucasian adults living in Nashville, Tennessee, USA. CD4+ T cells were enriched through magnetic negative selection, after which naive cells were positively selected on CD45RA and the remaining negative fraction served as the memory subset. After blood collection by leukapheresis, PBMCs were isolated using Ficoll-Histopaque density gradient centrifugation and then cryopreserved in the vapor phase of liquid nitrogen. Analytical flow cytometry was used to check the purity and quantity of each magnetically sorted T cell population. Genomic DNA was isolated from each sorted fraction and quantified by UV absorbance on a Nanodrop 2000c. TCR CDR3 regions were amplified from genomic DNA by multiplex PCR using the deep immunoSEQ assay. Genomic DNA extracted from each cell subset was distributed evenly over all wells of several immunoSEQ 96-well plates, and each plate served as one replicate. For sorted subsets, each replicate PCR was loaded with approximately 190 ng genomic DNA, equivalent to 32,000 or so T cell genomes. The purified libraries were quantified using a Qubit 3.0 fluorometer, sized with a Bioanalyzer 2100, and then quantified again using the KAPA Library Quantification kit. Every immunoSEQ 96-well plate was sequenced on a separate single-read 150-cycle Illumina NextSeq 550 flow cell. Per the original workflow: The immunoSEQ output contained only junctional sequences without quality scores, so filtering could not match that applied to full-length reads. Sequences were annotated with PyIR, a Python wrapper for IgBLAST v1.9, and V/J genes and CDR3 were assigned using IMGT germline references. Reads were filtered out if the reads had weak V/J assignments (E-value above 1e-6), no CDR3, stop codons, out-of-frame junctions, or ambiguous translated residues. V3J clonotypes were defined by identical inferred V gene, J gene, and CDR3 amino acid sequence. To compute the percentage overlap between repertoires, the number of shared unique clonotypes was divided by the size of the smaller repertoire. Three approaches were used to assess repertoire richness: RTK rarefaction, the Chao1 estimator, and Recon v2.1 estimates of unobserved clonotypes. Generation probabilities for all TCRbeta clonotypes obtained by the gDNA method from four donors were computed using OLGA. TCRdb obtained this table from immuneACCESS and retained in-frame rearrangements with V and J assigned. These tables miss some clones; where compared with another copy, unresolved V genes account for less than half of the shortfall, and the remainder is unexplained. The V and J calls and clone size come from that table; D and trimming were worked out from the DNA. For this sample there are a few million clones; nearly 97% appear just once. The top ten constitute around 0.13% of the sample.

Based on the germline V gene, the CDR1 and CDR2 sequences are SGHRS and YFSETQ. Deletion took 1 base off V and 2 bases off J, with a span of 9 bases between the germline ends. The CDR3 runs 14 amino acids, cysteine and phenylalanine included. Of all the DNA, just the CDR3 is kept, 42 bases in frame from base 1. The chain employs TRBV5-1 and TRBJ1-1, and TRBD1 may be the D gene, going by 6 matching bases. This TCR derives from a man younger than 30 in good health. Sequencing was done on a sample of naive CD4+ T cells sorted from blood. The intended sense of this specimen's cell subset or site label: CD45RA+ positively selected. The DNA sequence is given as TGCGCCAGCAGCTTGCAGACAGGCAACACTGAAGCTTTCTTT. Translated, it reads CASSLQTGNTEAFF.